Listed below are T cell receptor beta chains from one sample, sequenced in a study of CD8 T cells in Susac syndrome. Using its own MiXCR run on the immunoSEQ multiplex PCR reads, TCRdb lists one record per CDR3 protein. The sample carries about 50,000 distinct CDR3 sequences, roughly 93% recorded once. The sample consisted of CD8+ T cells from PBMCs. These receptors originate from a human donor with multiple sclerosis. Both conserved end residues are part of each CDR3. Each record gives: J gene, D gene, V gene, CDR3 protein. D genes are given only for firm matches.

J gene: TRBJ2-3
D gene: TRBD2
V gene: TRBV4-2
CDR3 protein: CASSPLAGGGDTQYF

J gene: TRBJ1-1
D gene: NA
V gene: TRBV7-9
CDR3 protein: CASTQGLQRDF

J gene: TRBJ2-3
D gene: NA
V gene: TRBV7-9
CDR3 protein: CASSEGSDTQYF

J gene: TRBJ1-5
D gene: NA
V gene: TRBV12-3/TRBV12-4
CDR3 protein: CASTSWAEEPQHF

J gene: TRBJ1-1
D gene: TRBD1
V gene: TRBV28
CDR3 protein: CASSPGQGAAMNTEAFF

J gene: TRBJ1-2
D gene: NA
V gene: TRBV7-9
CDR3 protein: CASSSWSSSNYGYTF

J gene: TRBJ2-3
D gene: TRBD2
V gene: TRBV4-3
CDR3 protein: CASSQDTSGGFGTDTQYF

J gene: TRBJ2-3
D gene: TRBD2
V gene: TRBV20-1
CDR3 protein: CSAQKLAGGPGTQYF

J gene: TRBJ1-5
D gene: TRBD1
V gene: TRBV6-6
CDR3 protein: CASTVGQGVGTQHF

J gene: TRBJ2-2
D gene: NA
V gene: TRBV2
CDR3 protein: CASSETSGELFF

J gene: TRBJ1-1
D gene: NA
V gene: TRBV28
CDR3 protein: CASGRGTEAFF

J gene: TRBJ1-4
D gene: NA
V gene: TRBV9
CDR3 protein: CASSPYTAATNEKLFF

J gene: TRBJ1-6
D gene: TRBD1
V gene: TRBV7-3
CDR3 protein: CASSPTGTGNSPLHF

J gene: TRBJ1-2
D gene: NA
V gene: TRBV27
CDR3 protein: CASKLDGGRLYGYTF

J gene: TRBJ1-2
D gene: NA
V gene: TRBV3-1
CDR3 protein: CASSPTSKSGYTF

J gene: TRBJ2-3
D gene: TRBD1
V gene: TRBV27
CDR3 protein: CASSLFSGQGSDTQYF

J gene: TRBJ2-1
D gene: NA
V gene: TRBV9
CDR3 protein: CASSPGSEQFF

J gene: TRBJ2-3
D gene: NA
V gene: TRBV7-6
CDR3 protein: CASSLGLDTQYF

J gene: TRBJ1-6
D gene: NA
V gene: TRBV9
CDR3 protein: CASSPSGSPLHF

J gene: TRBJ2-1
D gene: NA
V gene: TRBV12-3/TRBV12-4
CDR3 protein: CASSFGSSYNEQFF

J gene: TRBJ1-2
D gene: NA
V gene: TRBV6-5
CDR3 protein: CASSYSWSDGYTF

J gene: TRBJ2-7
D gene: TRBD1
V gene: TRBV7-6
CDR3 protein: CASSLVAGGTYEQYF

J gene: TRBJ2-2
D gene: NA
V gene: TRBV24-1
CDR3 protein: CATSEDRNTGELFF

J gene: TRBJ1-4
D gene: TRBD1
V gene: TRBV12-3/TRBV12-4
CDR3 protein: CASSETGGATNEKLFF

J gene: TRBJ2-3
D gene: NA
V gene: TRBV2
CDR3 protein: CASSARDRHLTDTQYF

J gene: TRBJ1-1
D gene: NA
V gene: TRBV29-1
CDR3 protein: CSVITLAAEAFF

J gene: TRBJ1-1
D gene: NA
V gene: TRBV6-5
CDR3 protein: CASSYSAGNTEAFF

J gene: TRBJ1-5
D gene: TRBD1
V gene: TRBV14
CDR3 protein: CASSQSRDSWNQPQHF

J gene: TRBJ2-1
D gene: NA
V gene: TRBV29-1
CDR3 protein: CSARGSGQRNNEQFF

J gene: TRBJ1-2
D gene: NA
V gene: TRBV3-1
CDR3 protein: CASSLSGSRKLLYGYTF

J gene: TRBJ2-3
D gene: NA
V gene: TRBV28
CDR3 protein: CASIGGLGTDTQYF

J gene: TRBJ2-7
D gene: TRBD2
V gene: TRBV28
CDR3 protein: CASSGVAGTYEQYF

J gene: TRBJ2-7
D gene: NA
V gene: TRBV7-2
CDR3 protein: CASSSGRIYEQYF

J gene: TRBJ2-5
D gene: NA
V gene: TRBV7-9
CDR3 protein: CASSLDVRIQETQYF

J gene: TRBJ1-6
D gene: NA
V gene: TRBV4-3
CDR3 protein: CASSQGQLINSPLHF

J gene: TRBJ1-5
D gene: NA
V gene: TRBV19
CDR3 protein: CASSVTPAANQPQHF

J gene: TRBJ2-3
D gene: TRBD1
V gene: TRBV5-1
CDR3 protein: CASSLNSGGGTDTQYF

J gene: TRBJ2-6
D gene: TRBD1
V gene: TRBV6-2/TRBV6-3
CDR3 protein: CASSYSVGRGPGANVLTF

J gene: TRBJ1-1
D gene: NA
V gene: TRBV30
CDR3 protein: CAWSVGGRGNTEAFF

J gene: TRBJ2-7
D gene: TRBD1
V gene: TRBV27
CDR3 protein: CASSLSGQGNYEQYF

J gene: TRBJ2-7
D gene: NA
V gene: TRBV6-1
CDR3 protein: CASSEGPEVEQYF

J gene: TRBJ2-2
D gene: NA
V gene: TRBV6-5
CDR3 protein: CASSYNGPTGELFF

J gene: TRBJ2-4
D gene: NA
V gene: TRBV7-2
CDR3 protein: CASSPLQSHGNIQYF

J gene: TRBJ1-1
D gene: TRBD1
V gene: TRBV20-1
CDR3 protein: CSAPSGTGFRTEAFF